These T cell receptor beta chains were read from a single sample in a study of T cell responses to AZD1222 COVID-19 vaccine. The protocol was immunoSEQ multiplex PCR, while the TCRdb copy is restricted to in-frame clones and leaves out a portion. Of about 190,000 clones in the sample, about 87% were seen once. The starting material was peripheral blood, obtained on day 0 of MenACWY control vaccination. These receptors were collected from an adult in good health. The CDR3 runs from the conserved cysteine through the conserved F or W. Fields, in order: V gene, clone size, D gene, J gene, CDR3 protein, CDR3 DNA. A D gene is named only where the DNA matches it firmly. The size entry is marked missing in some rows and otherwise reads once, few, many or a size class.

v_call: TRBV9; clone_size: .; d_call: .; j_call: TRBJ1-1; cdr3_aa: CASSVRLRTRGLEGDEAFF; cdr3_nt: TGTGCCAGCAGCGTACGTCTACGGACGAGGGGCCTCGAGGGAGATGAAGCTTTCTTT
v_call: TRBV19; clone_size: .; d_call: TRBD1; j_call: TRBJ1-1; cdr3_aa: CASTPAADRGTEAFF; cdr3_nt: TGTGCCAGTACCCCGGCCGCGGACAGGGGGACTGAAGCTTTCTTT
v_call: TRBV9; clone_size: .; d_call: TRBD2; j_call: TRBJ2-1; cdr3_aa: CASSPPYSGSNEQFF; cdr3_nt: TGTGCCAGCAGCCCCCCCTATAGCGGGAGCAATGAGCAGTTCTTC
v_call: TRBV5-6; clone_size: .; d_call: TRBD1; j_call: TRBJ1-2; cdr3_aa: CASSTQGNYGYTF; cdr3_nt: TGTGCCAGCAGCACACAGGGGAACTATGGCTACACCTTC
v_call: TRBV19; clone_size: once; d_call: TRBD1; j_call: TRBJ2-5; cdr3_aa: CASRASWTGKDAETQYF; cdr3_nt: TGTGCCAGTAGGGCGTCCTGGACAGGGAAAGACGCGGAGACCCAGTACTTC
v_call: TRBV7-3; clone_size: .; d_call: TRBD1; j_call: TRBJ2-1; cdr3_aa: CASSRAGTAYNEQFF; cdr3_nt: TGTGCCAGCAGCCGAGCCGGGACAGCATACAATGAGCAGTTCTTC
v_call: TRBV27; clone_size: few; d_call: TRBD2; j_call: TRBJ2-3; cdr3_aa: CASSRLAGYTDTQYF; cdr3_nt: TGTGCCAGCAGTCGACTAGCGGGCTACACAGATACGCAGTATTTT
v_call: TRBV4-1; clone_size: .; d_call: .; j_call: TRBJ2-5; cdr3_aa: CASSQGVETQYF; cdr3_nt: TGCGCCAGCAGCCAAGGGGTAGAGACCCAGTACTTC
v_call: TRBV29-1; clone_size: once; d_call: .; j_call: TRBJ2-7; cdr3_aa: CSVLEGGPYEQYF; cdr3_nt: TGCAGCGTTTTGGAAGGGGGACCCTACGAGCAGTACTTC
v_call: TRBV30; clone_size: .; d_call: .; j_call: TRBJ1-1; cdr3_aa: CAWTPGGTEAFF; cdr3_nt: TGTGCCTGGACTCCGGGGGGCACTGAAGCTTTCTTT
v_call: TRBV7-2; clone_size: .; d_call: .; j_call: TRBJ1-1; cdr3_aa: CASYEGSLMNTEAFF; cdr3_nt: TGTGCCAGCTATGAGGGTAGCCTGATGAACACTGAAGCTTTCTTT
v_call: TRBV9; clone_size: .; d_call: .; j_call: TRBJ1-4; cdr3_aa: CASSVGGGESNEKLFF; cdr3_nt: TGTGCCAGCAGCGTAGGAGGGGGGGAGAGTAATGAAAAACTGTTTTTT
v_call: TRBV7-2; clone_size: once; d_call: .; j_call: TRBJ2-6; cdr3_aa: CASSLVPGANVLTF; cdr3_nt: TGTGCCAGCAGCTTAGTTCCCGGGGCCAACGTCCTGACTTTC
v_call: TRBV5-1; clone_size: .; d_call: TRBD2; j_call: TRBJ2-2; cdr3_aa: CASRLRAGVGTGELFF; cdr3_nt: TGCGCCAGCAGGTTGAGAGCGGGAGTAGGCACCGGGGAGCTGTTTTTT
v_call: TRBV6-1; clone_size: .; d_call: TRBD2; j_call: TRBJ2-3; cdr3_aa: CASSELAGAPDTQYF; cdr3_nt: TGTGCCAGCAGTGAACTAGCGGGAGCCCCAGATACGCAGTATTTT
v_call: TRBV2; clone_size: .; d_call: .; j_call: TRBJ1-6; cdr3_aa: CASNGWYSPLHF; cdr3_nt: TGTGCCAGCAACGGGTGGTATTCACCCCTCCACTTT
v_call: TRBV24-1; clone_size: .; d_call: TRBD1; j_call: TRBJ1-1; cdr3_aa: CATSEGQATTEAFF; cdr3_nt: TGTGCCACCAGTGAGGGACAGGCCACGACTGAAGCTTTCTTT